Presented here are 15 T cell receptor beta chains from one specimen sequenced in a study of Graves' ophthalmopathy and Graves' hyperthyroidism. The authors amplified TCR beta CDR3 regions, and they did so from RNA transcripts for repertoire sequencing. HTBI-primed RT-PCR formed the first round, and a multiplex PCR formed the second. TCRdb re-analysed the multiplex PCR reads in MiXCR, keeping a single row per CDR3 protein. Among about half a million distinct CDR3 sequences listed, 13% to 15% were seen once. Material: blood. The receptors shown here come from a woman aged 30 to 39 with Graves' ophthalmopathy.

The V call is TRBV7-8, the J call TRBJ2-1; 8 bases align to TRBD1. The CDR3 consists of 17 residues. The V gene end was trimmed by 4 bases and the J gene end by 6 bases; junction bases not matched to a gene: 14. From germline, CDR1 is SGHVS and CDR2 FQNEAQ. CDR3 region: CASSSRAAGQGGNEQFF. The CDR3 region has the DNA TGTGCCAGCAGCTCCAGAGCCGCTGGACAGGGCGGCAATGAGCAGTTCTTC. Complete variable domain (other parts from reference TRBV7-8 and TRBJ2-1): GAGVSQSPRYKVAKRGQDVALRCDPISGHVSLFWYQQALGQGPEFLTYFQNEAQLDKSGLPSDRFFAERPEGSVSTLKIQRTQQEDSAVYLCASSSRAAGQGGNEQFFGPGTRLTVL.

This rearrangement joins TRBV28 to TRBJ2-2; a possible D gene is TRBD1 (5 bases). This CDR3 contains 14 residues. CDR1 and CDR2 from the germline V gene are MDHEN and SYDVKM. The ends were cut back, 4 bases at V and 4 bases at J, with 10 bases in the middle. CDR3 amino acids: CASSYARATGELFF. Written as DNA, the CDR3 is TGTGCCAGCAGTTACGCCAGGGCCACCGGGGAGCTGTTTTTT.

This clonotype was counted at least ten times. CDR3 nucleotides: TGTGCCAGCAGCCTTGGGGGCGTGTTCCAGCCCCAGCATTTT. It specifies CASSLGGVFQPQHF. This chain uses TRBV6-2 or TRBV6-3 with TRBJ1-5, with D perhaps matching TRBD1 (6 bases). Germline values: CDR1 MNHEY, CDR2 SVGEGT. Trimming pared 6 bases from V and 7 bases from J, leaving 16 bases between. The length of the CDR3 is 14 residues.

This chain joins TRBV6-5 and TRBJ1-2; 9 bases are shared with TRBD1. Germline V gene data show CDR1 as MNHEY and CDR2 as SVGAGI. The CDR3 contains 13 residues. The ends lost 2 bases at V and 8 bases at J; junction bases unmatched: 3. This chain's CDR3 is CASSYGDREGYTF. DNA for the CDR3: TGTGCCAGCAGTTACGGGGACAGGGAAGGCTACACCTTC.

This clonotype came up many times. The rearrangement links TRBV27 to TRBJ1-2; the D is unclear. Germline values: CDR1 MNHEY, CDR2 SMNVEV (reference sequence). This CDR3 has 14 residues. Deletions cut 7 bases from V and 7 bases from J, with 19 bases between. The CDR3 DNA follows: TGTGCCAGCACCGCGGGTCTTTTTGGGTTTGGCTACACCTTC. Its translation is CASTAGLFGFGYTF.

This clonotype was counted ten times or more. The rearrangement links TRBV7-8 to TRBJ2-6; tentative D call: TRBD1 (5 bases). The CDR3 loop spans 17 amino acids. Germline CDR1 SGHVS, CDR2 FQNEAQ. V lost 5 bases and J 0 bases, leaving 14 bases between the germline ends. The CDR3 reads CASSLRVGNSGANVLTF. The CDR3 bases are TGTGCCAGCAGCCTCAGGGTGGGAAACTCTGGGGCCAACGTCCTGACTTTC. Full variable domain (rest looked up from reference TRBV7-8 and TRBJ2-6): GAGVSQSPRYKVAKRGQDVALRCDPISGHVSLFWYQQALGQGPEFLTYFQNEAQLDKSGLPSDRFFAERPEGSVSTLKIQRTQQEDSAVYLCASSLRVGNSGANVLTFGAGSRLTVL.

There are many counts of this clonotype. The chain combines TRBV2 with TRBJ1-2, with unresolved D. Germline values: CDR1 SNHLY, CDR2 FYNNEI. This CDR3 has 13 amino acids. Trimming took off 6 bases at V and 10 bases at J, with 18 bases between the two ends. DNA of the CDR3: TGTGCCAGCAGGGTTACAGAGACCATTTACTACACCTTC. It is translated as CASRVTETIYYTF.

This clonotype was seen at least ten times. The V and J genes are TRBV29-1 and TRBJ1-2; D perhaps matches TRBD1 (5 bases). Germline values: CDR1 SQVTM, CDR2 ANQGSEA. V lost 6 bases and J lost 8, with 13 bases in between. This CDR3 has 11 residues. CDR3 protein: CSVTFDRGYTF. The CDR3 region has the DNA TGCAGCGTCACCTTTGACAGAGGCTACACCTTC. The whole variable domain, filled in from reference TRBV29-1 and TRBJ1-2, reads SAVISQKPSRDICQRGTSLTIQCQVDSQVTMMFWYRQQPGQSLTLIATANQGSEATYESGFVIDKFPISRPNLTFSTLTVSNMSPEDSSIYLCSVTFDRGYTFGSGTRLTVV.

The chain employs TRBV6-5 and TRBJ1-1; no reliable D call. V was pared by 4 bases and J by 0 bases, with 12 bases between. The V gene's germline CDR1 is MNHEY and CDR2 SVGAGI. The CDR3 is 15 amino acids. This CDR3 is CASSSTWRMNTEAFF. CDR3 nucleotides: TGTGCCAGCAGTTCTACCTGGAGGATGAACACTGAAGCTTTCTTT.

This clonotype was recorded at least ten times. At one end, the junction sequence differs from germline, possibly due to a read error. The chain joins TRBV6-1 to TRBJ1-6; 7 bases map to TRBD1. This CDR3 comprises 17 residues. In germline, CDR1 is MNHNS, CDR2 SASEGT. The CDR3 sequence: CACSVRGWGTVNSPLHF. The DNA of the CDR3 is TGTGCCTGCAGTGTCCGGGGGTGGGGGACAGTTAATTCACCCCTCCACTTT.

This clonotype was seen ten or more times. The DNA for the CDR3 is TGTGCCAGCAGTTTTCTCGGGCGGCGCACTGAAGCTTTCTTT. Its protein is CASSFLGRRTEAFF. The chain has TRBV6-5 and TRBJ1-1; D remains unclear. The V gene's germline CDR1 is MNHEY and CDR2 SVGAGI. Trimming stripped 4 bases from V and 4 bases from J, with 13 bases between. The CDR3 is made up of 14 amino acids.

This rearrangement joins TRBV5-1 to TRBJ2-5; D gene unclear. V gave up 5 bases and J gave up 3 bases, with 8 bases separating them. Germline CDR1 SGHRS, CDR2 YFSETQ. CDR3 length: 12 amino acids. CDR3 coding DNA: TGCGCCAGCAGTAATCGGGAAGAGACCCAGTACTTC. Translation gives CASSNREETQYF.

Ten or more counts support this clonotype. The V and J genes are TRBV13 and TRBJ2-5; TRBD2 aligns across 9 bases. Trimming took 10 bases from V and 5 from J; bases not matched to a gene: 11. The germline gives CDR1 PRHDT, CDR2 FYEKMQ (reference sequence). The length of the CDR3 is 14 residues. CDR3 DNA: TGTGCCACCCAAAGGCGGGAGGGAAGTGAGACCCAGTACTTC. Its translation is CATQRREGSETQYF.

This clonotype was counted between two and nine times. The chain carries TRBV5-1 and TRBJ1-2, with D maybe TRBD1 (6 bases). The CDR3 is 13 amino acids. Germline V CDR1 and CDR2: SGHRS, YFSETQ. The ends were cut back, 3 bases at V and 11 bases at J, with 17 bases in the middle. This CDR3 reads CASSSYGTLLYTF. The CDR3, as DNA: TGCGCCAGCAGCTCGTATGGGACACTTCTTTACACCTTC.

On this clonotype itself: This may stem from a read error, because a much larger clone lies one nucleotide away. In this CDR3 the conserved last residue, phenylalanine or tryptophan, is missing, so a read error is likely. The chain recombines TRBV28 with TRBJ1-2; 8 bases are shared with TRBD1. The CDR3 extends over 15 amino acids. Germline loops: CDR1 MDHEN, CDR2 SYDVKM. Unmatched junction bases numbered 12, after V lost 4 bases and J lost 8 bases. DNA of the CDR3: TGTGCCAGCAGTTCCCCCGGACAGGGACTAAGGGGCTACACCTAC. The encoded protein is CASSSPGQGLRGYTY.